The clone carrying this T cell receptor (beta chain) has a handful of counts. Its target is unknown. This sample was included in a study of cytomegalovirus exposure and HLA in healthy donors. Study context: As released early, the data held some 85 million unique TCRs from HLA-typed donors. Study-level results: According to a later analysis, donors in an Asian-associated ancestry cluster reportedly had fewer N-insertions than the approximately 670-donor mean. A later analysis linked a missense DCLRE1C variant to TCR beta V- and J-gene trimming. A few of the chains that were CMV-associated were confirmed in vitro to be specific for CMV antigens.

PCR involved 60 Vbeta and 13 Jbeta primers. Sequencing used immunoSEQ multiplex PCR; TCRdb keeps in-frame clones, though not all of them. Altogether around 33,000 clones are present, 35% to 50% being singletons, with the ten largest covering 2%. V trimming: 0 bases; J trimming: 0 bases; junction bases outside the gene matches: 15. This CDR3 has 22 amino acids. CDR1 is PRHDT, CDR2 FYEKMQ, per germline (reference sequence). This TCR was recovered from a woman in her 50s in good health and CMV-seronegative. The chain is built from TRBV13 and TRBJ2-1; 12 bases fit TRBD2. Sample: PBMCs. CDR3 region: CASSLGPLAGGPILSSYNEQFF. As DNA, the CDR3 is TGTGCCAGCAGCTTAGGGCCGCTAGCGGGAGGGCCGATATTGAGCTCCTACAATGAGCAGTTCTTC.